The 30 T cell receptor beta chains given below trace back to one sample, sequenced in a study of graft-versus-host responses after intestinal transplantation. Their antigen targets remain unknown. Clones were read by immunoSEQ multiplex PCR, and TCRdb kept only the in-frame ones, dropping some. The top ten clones hold around 0.16% of a sample with fewer than 150,000 clones, around 90% of them seen once. This specimen consisted of unstimulated CD4+ T cells sorted from spleen or lymph node cells, obtained before intestinal transplant. The receptors shown here come from a human donor who received an intestinal transplant.

J is TRBJ1-6 and V is TRBV2; 8 nucleotides align to TRBD1. CDR1 and CDR2 from the germline V gene are SNHLY and FYNNEI. V trimming: 3 bases; J trimming: 8 bases; junction bases outside the gene matches: 15. The CDR3 consists of 18 residues. For the CDR3, the DNA is TGTGCCAGCAGTGACCAACAGGACAGGGTCCGGCGGGATTCACCCCTCCACTTT. Its translation: CASSDQQDRVRRDSPLHF.

The CDR3 coding sequence is TGTGCCATCAGTGGCCCGGCAGAAACCAAGAACACTGAAGCTTTCTTT. Protein: CAISGPAETKNTEAFF. The chain is built from TRBV10-3 and TRBJ1-1; no clear D. In germline, CDR1 is ENHRY, CDR2 SYGVKD. V lost 4 bases and J lost 1, with 16 bases in between. The CDR3 loop spans 16 amino acids.

Regarding this clone: At one boundary the junction diverges from the germline segment, which might be a read error. This chain joins TRBV7-9 and TRBJ1-2; 7 bases match TRBD1. CDR3 size: 16 residues. The germline CDR1 and CDR2 sequences are SEHNR and FQNEAQ (reference sequence). Here the CDR3 reads CASNLGEGASGYGYTF. Written as DNA, the CDR3 is TGTGCCAGCAACTTAGGAGAGGGGGCCTCTGGGTATGGCTACACCTTC.

This rearrangement joins TRBV29-1 to TRBJ2-1; D is perhaps TRBD2 (5 bases). This CDR3 region has 11 residues. V was trimmed by 8 bases and J by 8 bases, leaving 13 bases between them. The germline gives CDR1 SQVTM, CDR2 ANQGSEA. CDR3 nucleotides: TGCAGCTCCGGGGTTTTGGATGAGCAGTTCTTC. This codes for CSSGVLDEQFF.

This clone was observed once. The chain uses TRBV14 and TRBJ2-3; D is unclear. The CDR3 contains 13 residues. The V gene's germline CDR1 is SGHDN and CDR2 FVKESK. The V gene lost 4 bases and the J gene lost 4 bases, with 9 bases spanning the gap. Here the CDR3 reads CASSLSGADTQYF. Here the CDR3 DNA reads TGTGCCAGCAGCCTAAGTGGCGCAGATACGCAGTATTTT.

The J gene is TRBJ2-3, the V gene TRBV2; 9 positions match TRBD2. The CDR3 runs 15 residues. The germline gives CDR1 SNHLY, CDR2 FYNNEI. J was trimmed by 6 bases and V by 3 bases; bases with no gene match: 7. CDR3 sequence: CASSESRGGADTQYF. The CDR3 DNA is TGTGCCAGCAGTGAGTCCCGCGGGGGGGCGGATACGCAGTATTTT.

The rearrangement uses TRBV6-6 and TRBJ2-5, with D hard to call. The V and J ends lost 8 bases and 4 bases respectively, with 14 bases between them. CDR1 and CDR2 (germline): MNHNY, SVGAGI (reference sequence). This CDR3 contains 13 residues. CDR3 in amino acids: CASGRDWGETQYF. CDR3 DNA: TGTGCCAGCGGAAGGGATTGGGGAGAGACCCAGTACTTC.

The chain carries TRBV18 and TRBJ2-2; D is ambiguous. This CDR3 spans 15 amino acids. Deletions cut 3 bases from V and 4 bases from J, with 12 bases between. CDR1 and CDR2 (germline): KGHSH, LQKENI. CDR3 protein: CASSPVVVGTGELFF. In DNA, the CDR3 is TGTGCCAGCTCACCTGTGGTGGTGGGCACCGGGGAGCTGTTTTTT.

CDR3 coding DNA: TGTGCCATCAGTGAGTCGGAGAGGCGCCACTCTGGAAACACCATATATTTT. Translation gives CAISESERRHSGNTIYF. This chain joins TRBV10-3 and TRBJ1-3, with unresolved D. V gave up 0 bases and J gave up 0 bases, with 12 bases separating them. CDR1 is ENHRY and CDR2 is SYGVKD in the germline V gene. The CDR3 is 17 residues long.

J is TRBJ2-2 and V is TRBV2; 7 nucleotides align to TRBD1. This CDR3 comprises 16 residues. CDR1 SNHLY and CDR2 FYNNEI come from the germline V gene. Germline trimming cut 5 bases from V and 5 bases from J; bases unmatched to any gene: 11. This CDR3 is CASSYSRDSQTGELFF. DNA for the CDR3: TGTGCCAGCAGTTACAGCCGGGACAGCCAAACCGGGGAGCTGTTTTTT.

The chain recombines TRBV15 with TRBJ2-1; 7 positions match TRBD2. J lost 7 bases, V lost 5 bases, and 11 bases had no gene match. The CDR3 consists of 15 residues. In germline, CDR1 is LNHNV, CDR2 YYDKDF (reference sequence). The CDR3 DNA reads TGTGCCACCAGCTCCAGCCTGACTAGCAGAAATGAGCAGTTCTTC. Amino acid sequence: CATSSSLTSRNEQFF.

The rearrangement joins TRBV19 to TRBJ1-3; a possible D gene is TRBD1 (5 bases). This CDR3 has 13 amino acids. V lost 9 bases to trimming and J lost 2 bases, with 11 bases between them. Germline-derived CDR1 and CDR2 are LNHDA and SQIVND (reference sequence). CDR3: CASTLGAGNTIYF. The CDR3 DNA reads TGTGCCAGCACCTTGGGGGCTGGAAACACCATATATTTT.

This sequence joins TRBV19 and TRBJ1-6; D not resolved. From germline, CDR1 is LNHDA and CDR2 SQIVND (reference sequence). This CDR3 is built from 13 residues. V was trimmed by 5 bases and J by 13 bases, leaving 15 bases between them. CDR3 loop: CASSPRPPLPLHF. The CDR3 DNA reads as TGTGCCAGTAGTCCCCGACCCCCGCTCCCCCTCCACTTT.

V is TRBV9 and J is TRBJ1-1; D is unresolved. This CDR3 spans 15 amino acids. CDR1 and CDR2 from the germline V gene are SGDLS and YYNGEE. V lost 0 bases, J lost 0 bases, and 9 bases lay in between. This chain's CDR3 is CASSVEDYLNTEAFF. The CDR3 DNA reads TGTGCCAGCAGCGTAGAGGACTACTTGAACACTGAAGCTTTCTTT.

CDR3 residues: CASRRTGASGNTIYF. Here the CDR3 DNA reads TGTGCCAGCAGACGAACAGGGGCCTCTGGAAACACCATATATTTT. The chain employs TRBV6-1 and TRBJ1-3, with 7 bases lining up with TRBD1. From germline, CDR1 is MNHNS and CDR2 SASEGT. V was pared by 6 bases and J by 0 bases, with 5 bases of the junction left unmatched. This CDR3 is built from 15 residues.

Comment on this clone: This same CDR3 is encoded by further DNA sequences in the sample. The rearrangement joins TRBV5-1 to TRBJ2-5; D is possibly TRBD1 (6 bases). Trimming cost V 2 bases and J 3 bases, with 11 bases left between them. This CDR3 comprises 14 residues. From germline, CDR1 is SGHRS and CDR2 YFSETQ. CDR3 amino acids: CASSLTSGEETQYF. CDR3 sequence (DNA): TGCGCCAGCAGCTTAACATCAGGGGAAGAGACCCAGTACTTC.

This chain links TRBV5-6 with TRBJ2-7; D not certain. Per germline, CDR1 SGHDT and CDR2 YYEEEE. There are 12 residues in the CDR3. V was cut by 4 bases and J by 9 bases, with 14 bases left in between. The CDR3 DNA reads as TGTGCCAGCAGCCCAGAGCAAGGCGGGCAGTACTTC. Translated, it gives CASSPEQGGQYF.

The chain employs TRBV11-3 and TRBJ2-2, with D tentatively TRBD2 (6 bases). The CDR3 runs 15 residues. Between the trimmed V and J ends, which lost 3 bases and 2 bases, there was a span of 10 bases. Germline V lookup: CDR1 SGHNT, CDR2 YENEEA. CDR3 region: CASSFGSGNTGELFF. DNA for the CDR3: TGTGCCAGCAGCTTCGGTAGCGGCAACACCGGGGAGCTGTTTTTT.

The chain combines TRBV18 with TRBJ2-2, with D tentatively TRBD2 (7 bases). The germline CDR1 and CDR2 sequences are KGHSH and LQKENI. This CDR3 is built from 17 residues. Deletions cut 1 base from V and 2 bases from J, with 14 bases between. CDR3 region: CASSPRAGGANTGELFF. The CDR3 DNA sequence: TGTGCCAGCTCACCACGAGCTGGGGGGGCCAACACCGGGGAGCTGTTTTTT.

This clone was found once. This chain joins TRBV6-1 and TRBJ2-5; possibly TRBD1 for D (5 bases). Trimming shortened V by 4 bases and J by 7 bases, and 13 bases separated the two germline ends. Looked up from germline, CDR1 is MNHNS and CDR2 is SASEGT. This CDR3 has 13 residues. As DNA, the CDR3 is TGTGCCAGCAGTGCACAGCCCCAGGGGACCCAGTACTTC. Residues: CASSAQPQGTQYF.

The chain has TRBV19 and TRBJ1-2; 7 bases are shared with TRBD1. V lost 0 bases and J lost 1; bases outside the gene matches: 8. The length of the CDR3 is 17 residues. The germline CDR1 and CDR2 sequences are LNHDA and SQIVND (reference sequence). CDR3 region: CASSIDGGTAINYGYTF. The CDR3 coding sequence is TGTGCCAGTAGTATAGATGGGGGGACAGCTATTAACTATGGCTACACCTTC.

V is TRBV6-6 and J is TRBJ2-7, with 9 bases that match TRBD2. Per the germline V gene, CDR1 is MNHNY and CDR2 is SVGAGI (reference sequence). The CDR3 has 14 amino acids. With 6 bases clipped from V and 1 base from J, the junction kept 4 bases outside the gene matches. In DNA, the CDR3 is TGTGCCAGCAGACCAGCGGGGGGATCCTACGAGCAGTACTTC. It codes for CASRPAGGSYEQYF.

The chain is built from TRBV7-8 and TRBJ1-1; D not certain. This CDR3 is built from 13 residues. In germline, CDR1 is SGHVS, CDR2 FQNEAQ. The V gene lost 3 bases and the J gene lost 1 base, with 6 bases spanning the gap. Here the CDR3 reads CASSLQSNTEAFF. In DNA, the CDR3 is TGTGCCAGCAGCTTGCAGTCGAACACTGAAGCTTTCTTT.

This clone was seen more than once but under ten times. The chain carries TRBV10-2 and TRBJ1-6; TRBD1 might be the D (6 bases). V lost 6 bases and J 4 bases, leaving 10 bases between the germline ends. Germline CDR1 reads WSHSY; CDR2 reads SAAADI. The length of the CDR3 is 14 residues. The CDR3 bases are TGCGCCAGCAGCCCGGACAGTTATAATTCACCCCTCCACTTT. Translating it yields CASSPDSYNSPLHF.

The chain couples TRBV6-4 to TRBJ2-3; weak D call: TRBD1 (5 bases). Trimming took off 5 bases at V and 0 bases at J, with 15 bases between the two ends. The CDR3 covers 16 residues. Germline CDR1 is MRHNA and CDR2 is SNTAGT. The CDR3 DNA follows: TGTGCCAGCAGTCCCCTTGCTGGGGCGAGCACAGATACGCAGTATTTT. Translated, it gives CASSPLAGASTDTQYF.

V and J are TRBV4-1 and TRBJ1-2, with D uncertain. CDR3 length equals 13 residues. V was shortened by 3 bases and J by 6 bases, with 11 bases between the two germline ends. Germline V gives CDR1 MGHRA, CDR2 YSYEKL. This chain's CDR3 is CASSQLYNHGYTF. The DNA for the CDR3 is TGCGCCAGCAGCCAGCTTTACAACCATGGCTACACCTTC.

The V call is TRBV18, the J call TRBJ2-7; D not resolved. Germline V gene sequence: CDR1 KGHSH, CDR2 LQKENI. V lost 4 bases, J lost 3 bases, and 4 bases lay in between. This CDR3 contains 11 residues. The CDR3: CASSRDYEQYF. In DNA form, the CDR3 reads TGTGCCAGCTCACGAGACTACGAGCAGTACTTC.

The chain carries TRBV18 and TRBJ2-1, with D uncertain. This CDR3 is built from 13 residues. The germline gives CDR1 KGHSH, CDR2 LQKENI. Trimming took 5 bases from V and 5 from J, leaving 10 bases between them. The CDR3 protein is CASSGPGDNEQFF. The CDR3 DNA sequence: TGTGCCAGCTCAGGGCCAGGAGACAATGAGCAGTTCTTC.

The rearrangement uses TRBV5-1 and TRBJ1-4; D is unclear. Germline lookup yields CDR1 SGHRS and CDR2 YFSETQ. With 5 bases removed from V and 6 bases from J, the gap between germline ends came to 11 bases. The CDR3 consists of 13 residues. The CDR3 region has the DNA TGCGCCAGCAGGGAGCTCTTAGATGAAAAACTGTTTTTT. This sequence encodes CASRELLDEKLFF.

This rearrangement joins TRBV7-3 to TRBJ1-1, with D possibly TRBD1 on 5 matching bases. The length of the CDR3 is 14 residues. Trimming removed 2 bases at V and 7 bases at J, with 14 bases between. Germline CDR1 SGHTA, CDR2 FQGTGA. This chain's CDR3 is CASSLSPRGGEAFF. As DNA, the CDR3 is TGTGCCAGCAGCTTATCTCCTCGGGGGGGTGAAGCTTTCTTT.